This T cell receptor (beta chain) derives from a study of graft-versus-host responses after intestinal transplantation. The overall study: Induction using anti-thymocyte globulin, followed by tacrolimus and steroids for 2 to 4 years, was given to all recipients.

Study-level results: Allograft graft-versus-host to host-versus-graft clonal ratios ran high in patients with graft-donor T cell macrochimerism.

Note on this clone: What it recognizes is unknown.

The table came from immunoSEQ multiplex PCR; TCRdb's copy has only in-frame clones and leaves some out. This sample has around 93,000 clones, with about nine tenths found just once. After removal of 6 bases from V and 8 bases from J, the junction contained 7 bases not matched to a gene. The CDR3 extends over 13 amino acids. CDR1 and CDR2 from the germline V gene are LGHNA and YNFKEQ. The receptor was isolated from a human donor who received an intestinal transplant. This rearrangement joins TRBV4-2 to TRBJ2-1; TRBD2 matches at 7 bases. The specimen comprised unstimulated CD8+ T cells sorted from spleen or lymph node cells, sampled before intestinal transplant. In DNA form, the CDR3 reads TGTGCCAGCAGGTGGGTTGCGGGAGATGAGCAGTTCTTC. Translating gives CASRWVAGDEQFF.